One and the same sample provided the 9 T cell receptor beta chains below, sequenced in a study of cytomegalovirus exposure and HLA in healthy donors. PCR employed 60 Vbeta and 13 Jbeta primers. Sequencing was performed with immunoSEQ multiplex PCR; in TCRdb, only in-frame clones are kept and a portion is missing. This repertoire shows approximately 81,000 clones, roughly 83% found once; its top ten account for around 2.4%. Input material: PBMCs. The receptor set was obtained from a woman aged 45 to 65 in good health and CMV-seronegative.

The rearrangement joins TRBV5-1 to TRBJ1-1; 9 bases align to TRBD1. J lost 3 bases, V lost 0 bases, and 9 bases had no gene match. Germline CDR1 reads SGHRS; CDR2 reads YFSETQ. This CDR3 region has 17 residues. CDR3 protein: CASSLEQGAIKDTEAFF. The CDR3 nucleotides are TGCGCCAGCAGCTTGGAACAGGGGGCGATTAAGGACACTGAAGCTTTCTTT.

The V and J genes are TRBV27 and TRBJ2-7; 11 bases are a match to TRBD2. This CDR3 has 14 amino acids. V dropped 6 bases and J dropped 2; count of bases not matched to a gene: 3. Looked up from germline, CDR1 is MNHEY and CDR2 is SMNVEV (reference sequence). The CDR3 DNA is TGTGCCAGCAGGGGACTAGCGGAGCCCTACGAGCAGTACTTC. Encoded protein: CASRGLAEPYEQYF.

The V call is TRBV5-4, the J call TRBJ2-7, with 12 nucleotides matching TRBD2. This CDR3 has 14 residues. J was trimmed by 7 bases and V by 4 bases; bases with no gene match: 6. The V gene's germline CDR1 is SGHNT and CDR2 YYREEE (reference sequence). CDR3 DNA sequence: TGTGCCAGCAGCACCGGACTAGCGGGACGGGAGCAGTACTTC. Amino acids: CASSTGLAGREQYF.

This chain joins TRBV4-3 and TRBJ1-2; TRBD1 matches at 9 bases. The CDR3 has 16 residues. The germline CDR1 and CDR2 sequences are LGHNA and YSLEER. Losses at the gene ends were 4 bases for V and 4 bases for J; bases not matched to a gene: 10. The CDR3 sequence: CASSRDRTGETYGYTF. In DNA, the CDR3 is TGCGCCAGCAGCCGAGATCGGACAGGGGAAACCTATGGCTACACCTTC.

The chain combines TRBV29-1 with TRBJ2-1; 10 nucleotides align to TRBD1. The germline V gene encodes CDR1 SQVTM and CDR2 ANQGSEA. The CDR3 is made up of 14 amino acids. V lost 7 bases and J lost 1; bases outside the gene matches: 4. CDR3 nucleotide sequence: TGCAGCGCTCCGGGACAGGGGTCCTACAATGAGCAGTTCTTC. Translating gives CSAPGQGSYNEQFF.

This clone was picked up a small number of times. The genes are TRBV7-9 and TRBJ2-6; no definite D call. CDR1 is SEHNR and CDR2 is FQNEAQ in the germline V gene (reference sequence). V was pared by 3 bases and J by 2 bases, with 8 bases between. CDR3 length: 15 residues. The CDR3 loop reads CASSFSVTGANVLTF. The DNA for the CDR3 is TGTGCCAGCAGCTTTTCGGTGACTGGGGCCAACGTCCTGACTTTC.

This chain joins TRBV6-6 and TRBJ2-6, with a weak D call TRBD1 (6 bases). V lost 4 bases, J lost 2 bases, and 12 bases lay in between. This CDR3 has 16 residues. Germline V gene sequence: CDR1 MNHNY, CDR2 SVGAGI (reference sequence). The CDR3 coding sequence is TGTGCCAGCAGTTTACGAAGGGGGACTGGGGCCAACGTCCTGACTTTC. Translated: CASSLRRGTGANVLTF.

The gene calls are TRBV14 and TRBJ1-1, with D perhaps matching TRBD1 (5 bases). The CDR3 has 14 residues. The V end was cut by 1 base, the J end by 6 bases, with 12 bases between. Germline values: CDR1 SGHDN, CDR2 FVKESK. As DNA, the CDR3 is TGTGCCAGCAGCCAAGTGGGGCATTGGGCTGAAGCTTTCTTT. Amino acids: CASSQVGHWAEAFF. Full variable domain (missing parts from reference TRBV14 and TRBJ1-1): EAGVTQFPSHSVIEKGQTVTLRCDPISGHDNLYWYRRVMGKEIKFLLHFVKESKQDESGMPNNRFLAERTGGTYSTLKVQPAELEDSGVYFCASSQVGHWAEAFFGQGTRLTVV.

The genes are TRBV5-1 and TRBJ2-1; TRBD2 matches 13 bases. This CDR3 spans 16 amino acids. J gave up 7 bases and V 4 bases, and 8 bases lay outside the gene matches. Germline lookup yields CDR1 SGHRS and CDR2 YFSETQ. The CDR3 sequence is CASSPGLAGVTNEQFF. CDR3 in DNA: TGCGCCAGCAGCCCTGGACTAGCGGGAGTCACGAATGAGCAGTTCTTC.